One sample yielded the 6 T cell receptor beta chains listed below, sequenced in a study of T cells after yellow fever vaccination. MiXCR was run by TCRdb on the 5' RACE reads, yielding one entry per CDR3 protein. The sample holds some 290,000 distinct CDR3 sequences, 9.5% to 12% seen once. The source was CD4+ T cells sorted from PBMCs, collected 45 days after the yellow fever booster vaccination. The receptors stem from a young man who received the YFV17D yellow fever vaccine.

The chain couples TRBV2 to TRBJ1-5; 7 bases fit TRBD1. The CDR3 is made up of 14 amino acids. V lost 7 bases, J lost 1 base, and 4 bases stayed unmatched. In germline, CDR1 is SNHLY, CDR2 FYNNEI. CDR3 DNA sequence: TGTGCCAGCACCCTGGACAGGAGCAATCAGCCCCAGCATTTT. This translates into CASTLDRSNQPQHF.

V usage is TRBV27 and J usage is TRBJ2-7; no clear D. The germline V gene encodes CDR1 MNHEY and CDR2 SMNVEV (reference sequence). With 1 base removed from V and 6 bases from J, the gap between germline ends came to 13 bases. This CDR3 has 14 residues. The CDR3 sequence: CASSLLSGLGEQYF. Written as DNA, the CDR3 is TGTGCCAGCAGTTTATTGTCGGGTTTAGGCGAGCAGTACTTC.

This clonotype was seen a handful of times. The rearrangement uses TRBV28 and TRBJ2-3; D gene ambiguous. Germline values: CDR1 MDHEN, CDR2 SYDVKM. The V and J ends lost 8 bases and 4 bases respectively, with 13 bases between them. This CDR3 comprises 13 residues. The CDR3, as DNA: TGTGCCAGCTGGACCGGGCCGGCAGATACGCAGTATTTT. Translating it yields CASWTGPADTQYF.

This clonotype turned up a few times. The chain employs TRBV15 and TRBJ2-3, with TRBD1 identical over 10 bases. V shed 5 bases, J shed 5 bases, and the junction held 7 bases outside the gene matches. Germline CDR1 reads LNHNV; CDR2 reads YYDKDF (reference sequence). The CDR3 is 15 amino acids. The DNA for the CDR3 is TGTGCCACCAGCGGACGACAGGGGGCCAAAGATACGCAGTATTTT. Translated, it gives CATSGRQGAKDTQYF.

J is TRBJ1-5 and V is TRBV19; TRBD1 might be the D (5 bases). V was clipped by 0 bases and J by 7 bases, with 10 bases between them. Germline CDR1 reads LNHDA; CDR2 reads SQIVND (reference sequence). The CDR3 sequence is 14 residues long. The CDR3, as DNA: TGTGCCAGTAGTATAGAGTCGGGGCGGCAGCCCCAGCATTTT. The encoded protein is CASSIESGRQPQHF. Drawing the rest from reference TRBV19 and TRBJ1-5, the complete variable domain is DGGITQSPKYLFRKEGQNVTLSCEQNLNHDAMYWYRQDPGQGLRLIYYSQIVNDFQKGDIAEGYSVSREKKESFPLTVTSAQKNPTAFYLCASSIESGRQPQHFGDGTRLSIL.

In this sample, this clonotype turned up a few times. This chain connects TRBV29-1 to TRBJ1-1; 7 bases map to TRBD1. Germline CDR1 is SQVTM and CDR2 is ANQGSEA. The CDR3 has 13 amino acids. V gave up 6 bases and J gave up 4 bases; unmatched junction bases: 8. The CDR3 bases are TGCAGCGTCGGCGACAGGGACGGCACTGAAGCTTTCTTT. It specifies CSVGDRDGTEAFF.